This T cell receptor (beta chain) comes out of a study of shared clonotypes between healthy human individuals. Each cell subset's genomic DNA was divided evenly among several immunoSEQ plates. Original analysis: Junction-only immunoSEQ data arrived without quality scores, meaning filtering differed. Method: immunoSEQ multiplex PCR; TCRdb's copy keeps in-frame clones and lacks some. V and J calls plus clone size are reproduced from that table; the DNA served to infer D and trimming. The top ten hold 0.13% of the sample, which has just over 2,000,000 clones, approximately 95% seen once. The CDR3 extends over 17 amino acids. The V gene's germline CDR1 is SNHLY and CDR2 FYNNEI. J lost 0 bases, V lost 6 bases, and 10 bases had no gene match. Only one count was recorded for this clone.

This rearrangement joins TRBV2 to TRBJ2-7, with 11 bases lining up with TRBD2. This TCR was sampled from a young man in good health. Sequences were obtained from naive CD4+ T cells sorted from blood. Subset indicated: CD45RA+ positively selected. CDR3 bases: TGTGCCAGCAGAGGTACTAGCGGGGGCCTTACCTCCTACGAGCAGTACTTC. This codes for CASRGTSGGLTSYEQYF.